This T cell receptor beta chain was identified in a study of shared clonotypes between healthy human individuals. Study overall: Plates per donor: three CD4 naive, three CD4 memory, two CD8 naive, one CD8 memory.

CD45RO-negative cells were positively selected for CCR7, leaving out terminally differentiated effector memory CD45RA+ cells. There were no recent acute infections or vaccinations among the donors, who were healthy HIV-negative adults. As concerns this clone: The antigen is undetermined.

Deletions cut 6 bases from V and 5 bases from J, with 26 bases between. Germline CDR1 reads SQVTM; CDR2 reads ANQGSEA. The CDR3 contains 16 residues. Profiled with immunoSEQ multiplex PCR; TCRdb holds only in-frame clones, not every one. Found here are about 800,000 clones, 96% of them singletons; the top ten hold less than 0.25%. General study findings and limits: Generally, naive subsets came out with larger estimated richness than memory subsets.

The source is a man aged 30 to 39 in good health. The sample consisted of naive CD8+ T cells sorted from blood. The rearrangement uses TRBV29-1 and TRBJ2-7, with a tentative D call TRBD1 (6 bases). CDR3 DNA: TGCAGCGTAGGGATGCTTACGGGACACCTTCGGAACGAGCAGTACTTC. Residues: CSVGMLTGHLRNEQYF.